This record looks at one T cell receptor beta chain sequence and its context. Its target is unknown. This sample was included in a study of T cell repertoires in cytomegalovirus infection. Study context: Public TCR beta signatures were indicative of both CMV infection and a matching HLA type. Findings and caveats of the study: CMV-specific TCR beta clonotypes restricted by HLA-C dominated the ex vivo response. Of the TCR beta families, the public ones yielded a cumulative frequency that identified carriers of CMV plus the relevant HLA.

TCRdb re-derived calls from the reads in MiXCR, one entry per CDR3 protein. This sample carries about 740,000 distinct CDR3 sequences, 35% to 40% of them seen once, and the ten largest clones take under 3%. Trimming removed 5 bases from V and 0 bases from J, with 15 bases in between. This CDR3 is built from 16 residues. Germline CDR1 MNHNS, CDR2 SASEGT. Sequencing was carried out using PBMCs. The chain links TRBV6-1 to TRBJ2-3; no clear D gene. The receptor was derived from a human donor in good health (CMV status not recorded). Some clones in this sample may be carry-over from other donors' samples. The CDR3 region has the DNA TGTGCCAGCAGTTTAGGAAGGGTCCGGAGCACAGATACGCAGTATTTT. Its translation is CASSLGRVRSTDTQYF.